A selection of T cell receptor beta chains follows, all from one sample in a study of control samples from healthy donors and cancer patients. The data were produced by immunoSEQ multiplex PCR, yet TCRdb's version contains in-frame clones alone and is incomplete. The sample records approximately 94,000 clones, approximately 90% being singletons. The source material was blood. These receptors were taken from a woman aged 25 to 39 in good health. Both conserved end residues are part of each CDR3. Fields, in order: CDR3 protein, CDR3 DNA, V gene, CDR3 length, D gene, J gene, clone size. The D gene is left open where the match is weak. Size values are once, few and many counts, or a class for expanded clones, and some rows have none.

CDR3: CASSLGPTNTEAFF
DNA: TGCGCCAGCAGCTTGGGGCCGACGAACACTGAAGCTTTCTTT
V: TRBV5-1
length: 14
D: NA
J: TRBJ1-1
size: NA

CDR3: CASSGRTGTDTQYF
DNA: TGTGCCAGCAGCGGGCGAACAGGCACAGATACGCAGTATTTT
V: TRBV7-9
length: 14
D: NA
J: TRBJ2-3
size: NA

CDR3: CASSVLAGGSTNEKLFF
DNA: TGTGCCAGCAGTGTTCTCGCAGGGGGCAGCACTAATGAAAAACTGTTTTTT
V: TRBV6-1
length: 17
D: TRBD1
J: TRBJ1-4
size: NA

CDR3: CASSIRQGTGELFF
DNA: TGTGCCAGCAGCATCAGACAGGGGACCGGGGAGCTGTTTTTT
V: TRBV9
length: 14
D: TRBD1
J: TRBJ2-2
size: NA

CDR3: CASNSGNTGELFF
DNA: TGTGCCAGCAATAGCGGGAACACCGGGGAGCTGTTTTTT
V: TRBV12-3/TRBV12-4
length: 13
D: NA
J: TRBJ2-2
size: NA

CDR3: CASRLGVGLDTGELFF
DNA: TGTGCCAGCAGGTTGGGGGTCGGTCTTGACACCGGGGAGCTGTTTTTT
V: TRBV5-8
length: 16
D: NA
J: TRBJ2-2
size: NA

CDR3: CASSLPGQGFFSDTQYF
DNA: TGTGCCAGCAGCCTACCGGGACAGGGATTTTTTTCAGATACGCAGTATTTT
V: TRBV13
length: 17
D: TRBD1
J: TRBJ2-3
size: NA

CDR3: CSVAGTEGYLGYGYTF
DNA: TGCAGCGTGGCCGGGACAGAGGGATATTTAGGCTATGGCTACACCTTC
V: TRBV29-1
length: 16
D: TRBD1
J: TRBJ1-2
size: NA

CDR3: CASSPKLAGVGEQYF
DNA: TGTGCCAGCTCTCCCAAACTAGCGGGAGTGGGTGAGCAGTACTTC
V: TRBV18
length: 15
D: TRBD2
J: TRBJ2-7
size: NA

CDR3: CASSELREVGSYEQYF
DNA: TGTGCCAGCAGTGAATTGAGGGAAGTGGGCTCCTACGAGCAGTACTTC
V: TRBV6-1
length: 16
D: NA
J: TRBJ2-7
size: NA

CDR3: CASRPSQFRGGYTF
DNA: TGTGCCAGCAGGCCCTCACAGTTTCGGGGAGGCTACACCTTC
V: TRBV6-5
length: 14
D: NA
J: TRBJ1-2
size: NA

CDR3: CASTIGRADDVNTIYF
DNA: TGTGCCAGTACCATCGGAAGGGCTGATGATGTAAACACCATATATTTT
V: TRBV19
length: 16
D: NA
J: TRBJ1-3
size: NA

CDR3: CASRVGANTDTQYF
DNA: TGTGCCAGTCGGGTGGGGGCCAACACAGATACGCAGTATTTT
V: TRBV6-5
length: 14
D: NA
J: TRBJ2-3
size: NA

CDR3: CASSLVASGGAFHEQYF
DNA: TGTGCCAGCAGCTTAGTTGCTAGCGGGGGGGCTTTCCACGAGCAGTACTTC
V: TRBV7-2
length: 17
D: TRBD2
J: TRBJ2-7
size: NA

CDR3: CASSEGGPLNTEAFF
DNA: TGTGCCAGCAGCGAGGGGGGGCCGTTGAACACTGAAGCTTTCTTT
V: TRBV9
length: 15
D: NA
J: TRBJ1-1
size: NA

CDR3: CASISGGTSYEQYF
DNA: TGTGCCAGCATTTCCGGAGGGACCTCCTACGAGCAGTACTTC
V: TRBV28
length: 14
D: NA
J: TRBJ2-7
size: NA

CDR3: CASSLAGPAQSGELFF
DNA: TGCGCCAGCAGCTTGGCAGGCCCTGCCCAATCCGGGGAGCTGTTTTTT
V: TRBV5-1
length: 16
D: NA
J: TRBJ2-2
size: once